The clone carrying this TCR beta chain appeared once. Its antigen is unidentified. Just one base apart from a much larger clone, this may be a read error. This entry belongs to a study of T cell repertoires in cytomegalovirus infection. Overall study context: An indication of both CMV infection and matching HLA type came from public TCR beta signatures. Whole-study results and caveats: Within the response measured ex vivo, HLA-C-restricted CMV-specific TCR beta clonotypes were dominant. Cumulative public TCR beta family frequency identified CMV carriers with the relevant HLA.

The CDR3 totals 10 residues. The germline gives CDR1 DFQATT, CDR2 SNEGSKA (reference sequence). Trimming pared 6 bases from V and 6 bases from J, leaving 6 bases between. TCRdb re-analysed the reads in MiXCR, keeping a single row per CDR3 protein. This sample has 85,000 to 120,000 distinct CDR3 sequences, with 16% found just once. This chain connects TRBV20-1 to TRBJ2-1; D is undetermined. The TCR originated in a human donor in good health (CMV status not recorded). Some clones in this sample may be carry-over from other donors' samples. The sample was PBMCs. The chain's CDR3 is CSAYGNEQFF. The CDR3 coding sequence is TGCAGTGCATACGGCAATGAGCAGTTCTTC.